The 32 T cell receptor beta chains below come from one sample, sequenced in a study of CD8 T cells in ankylosing spondylitis. TCRdb analysed the 5' RACE reads with MiXCR anew, one entry per CDR3 protein. Of under 120,000 distinct CDR3 sequences in the sample, around 24% are singletons; the top ten hold around 12%. The source material was synovial fluid, either unsorted or a sorted T cell fraction (not recorded which). The source of these receptors is a male donor with ankylosing spondylitis.

This clonotype has a handful of counts. The J gene is TRBJ1-2, the V gene TRBV18; possibly TRBD1 for D (6 bases). V was cut by 0 bases and J by 3 bases, with 11 bases left in between. Germline assignment: CDR1 KGHSH and CDR2 LQKENI. There are 15 residues in the CDR3. The CDR3 bases are TGTGCCAGCTCACCACCGCAGACAGGCGACTATGGCTACACCTTC. It encodes CASSPPQTGDYGYTF. Together with reference TRBV18 and TRBJ1-2, the CDR3 gives the full variable domain: NAGVMQNPRHLVRRRGQEARLRCSPMKGHSHVYWYRQLPEEGLKFMVYLQKENIIDESGMPKERFSAEFPKEGPSILRIQQVVRGDSAAYFCASSPPQTGDYGYTFGSGTRLTVV.

The J gene is TRBJ1-2, the V gene TRBV5-1; 8 bases align to TRBD1. Germline V gene data show CDR1 as SGHRS and CDR2 as YFSETQ. V lost 2 bases, J lost 1 base, and 10 bases stayed unmatched. The CDR3 covers 17 residues. The CDR3: CASSLTPDRGLNYGYTF. For the CDR3, the DNA is TGCGCCAGCAGCTTAACGCCCGACAGGGGCCTTAACTATGGCTACACCTTC.

The gene calls are TRBV18 and TRBJ1-1; TRBD1 agrees at 8 bases. The V gene end was trimmed by 4 bases and the J gene end by 0 bases; junction bases not matched to a gene: 1. This CDR3 has 14 amino acids. The germline V gene encodes CDR1 KGHSH and CDR2 LQKENI. The CDR3 DNA reads TGTGCCAGCTCACAGGGACAGGTGAACACTGAAGCTTTCTTT. Amino acids: CASSQGQVNTEAFF.

This sequence joins TRBV11-2 and TRBJ2-3; D not resolved. Trimming pared 5 bases from V and 2 bases from J, leaving 14 bases between. The CDR3 loop spans 15 amino acids. Germline V gene lookup returns CDR1 SGHAT and CDR2 FQNNGV. The CDR3 DNA sequence: TGTGCCAGCAGCCTAAAATACAGTTCCACAGATACGCAGTATTTT. Translation gives CASSLKYSSTDTQYF.

This clonotype was observed many times. J is TRBJ2-1 and V is TRBV3-1; 7 bases are a match to TRBD2. This CDR3 comprises 16 residues. V lost 2 bases to trimming and J lost 0 bases; unmatched junction nucleotides: 4. Germline V lookup: CDR1 LGHDT, CDR2 YNNKEL (reference sequence). CDR3 nucleotides: TGTGCCAGCAGCCAAAGTCTAGCGGCCTCCTACAATGAGCAGTTCTTC. It specifies CASSQSLAASYNEQFF.

This chain uses TRBV3-1 with TRBJ2-5; D unresolved. V lost 2 bases, J lost 1 base, and 8 bases lay in between. The germline V gene encodes CDR1 LGHDT and CDR2 YNNKEL (reference sequence). CDR3 length: 14 amino acids. CDR3 loop: CASSQSPVQETQYF. The CDR3 DNA is TGTGCCAGCAGCCAAAGTCCTGTCCAAGAGACCCAGTACTTC.

The CDR3 reads CASSPEVSRDTQYF. The CDR3, as DNA: TGCGCCAGCAGCCCCGAGGTGTCACGGGATACGCAGTATTTT. This rearrangement joins TRBV5-1 to TRBJ2-3, with D unclear. The CDR3 contains 14 residues. The germline V and J ends were trimmed by 4 bases and 6 bases, with 15 bases remaining between them. Per the germline V gene, CDR1 is SGHRS and CDR2 is YFSETQ. The whole variable domain, filled in from reference TRBV5-1 and TRBJ2-3, reads KAGVTQTPRYLIKTRGQQVTLSCSPISGHRSVSWYQQTPGQGLQFLFEYFSETQRNKGNFPGRFSGRQFSNSRSEMNVSTLELGDSALYLCASSPEVSRDTQYFGPGTRLTVL.

V is TRBV4-1 and J is TRBJ1-3; 8 positions match TRBD1. Unmatched junction bases numbered 6, after V lost 2 bases and J lost 0 bases. The CDR3 runs to 17 residues. The germline V gene encodes CDR1 MGHRA and CDR2 YSYEKL. CDR3 protein: CASSQQEGTGSGNTIYF. CDR3 DNA sequence: TGCGCCAGCAGCCAACAAGAAGGGACAGGCTCTGGAAACACCATATATTTT.

The chain combines TRBV20-1 with TRBJ2-2, with 11 bases matching TRBD2. The V and J ends lost 3 bases and 5 bases, in that order; junction bases with no gene match: 2. The CDR3 covers 14 residues. Germline V CDR1 and CDR2: DFQATT, SNEGSKA (reference sequence). CDR3 DNA: TGCAGTGCTAGTTCTAGCGGGGGGACCGGGGAGCTGTTTTTT. It translates to CSASSSGGTGELFF.

This clonotype was counted between two and nine times. This chain joins TRBV5-1 and TRBJ1-2; TRBD1 aligns across 8 bases. V gave up 4 bases and J gave up 4 bases; unmatched junction bases: 6. Looked up from germline, CDR1 is SGHRS and CDR2 is YFSETQ. This CDR3 contains 14 residues. The chain's CDR3 is CASSPGQGSYGYTF. The CDR3 nucleotides read TGCGCCAGCAGCCCCGGACAGGGATCCTATGGCTACACCTTC.

This clonotype has a handful of counts. The chain couples TRBV6-4 to TRBJ2-1, with 10 bases identical to TRBD2. Germline V gives CDR1 MRHNA, CDR2 SNTAGT. V was pared by 6 bases and J by 12 bases, with 11 bases of the junction left unmatched. The CDR3 is made up of 14 amino acids. In nucleotides, the CDR3 is TGTGCCAGCAGCCCTAGCGGGAGTACCTCGGGGCAGTTCTTC. Its translation is CASSPSGSTSGQFF.

This clonotype came up a few times. The V and J genes are TRBV20-1 and TRBJ2-3; a possible D gene is TRBD2 (6 bases). This CDR3 has 13 amino acids. V lost 2 bases to trimming and J lost 0 bases, with 6 bases between them. CDR1 and CDR2 from the germline V gene are DFQATT and SNEGSKA (reference sequence). The CDR3 protein is CSARRGSTDTQYF. The CDR3 DNA reads as TGCAGTGCTAGACGGGGGAGCACAGATACGCAGTATTTT.

This clonotype was observed a handful of times. This chain links TRBV5-1 with TRBJ1-1; 7 positions agree with TRBD1. Germline CDR1 is SGHRS and CDR2 is YFSETQ. The CDR3 loop spans 14 amino acids. V was pared by 5 bases and J by 6 bases, with 10 bases of the junction left unmatched. CDR3 sequence (DNA): TGCGCCAGCAGTCACGACACAGGGGCCCCTGAAGCTTTCTTT. Protein: CASSHDTGAPEAFF.

CDR3 in DNA: TGTGCCACCAGCAGAGTAAAGCTGGGGAACACTGAAGCTTTCTTT. This gives the protein CATSRVKLGNTEAFF. The chain joins TRBV15 to TRBJ1-1; D is undetermined. This CDR3 has 15 amino acids. The ends were cut back, 1 base at V and 1 base at J, with 10 bases in the middle. From germline, CDR1 is LNHNV and CDR2 YYDKDF (reference sequence).

V and J are TRBV27 and TRBJ1-2; 10 bases map to TRBD1. The CDR3 has 13 amino acids. Germline values: CDR1 MNHEY, CDR2 SMNVEV (reference sequence). V was clipped by 5 bases and J by 8 bases; unmatched bases: 5. The CDR3 sequence is CASSRQGAWGYTF. The CDR3 DNA follows: TGTGCCAGCAGTAGACAGGGGGCATGGGGCTACACCTTC.

The chain recombines TRBV5-1 with TRBJ2-5; D unclear. Per germline, CDR1 SGHRS and CDR2 YFSETQ. The CDR3 is 13 amino acids. The V end lost 5 bases, the J end lost 4 bases, and 12 bases lay between the germline ends. The CDR3 loop is CASSMLKGETQYF. CDR3 DNA: TGCGCCAGCAGTATGTTGAAGGGAGAGACCCAGTACTTC.

Only one count was recorded for this clonotype. This chain connects TRBV6-1 to TRBJ1-5; D not certain. The germline CDR1 and CDR2 sequences are MNHNS and SASEGT. The CDR3 has 12 residues. V shed 6 bases and J shed 0 bases, with 3 bases lying between them. The CDR3 reads CASRYSNQPQHF. The CDR3 region has the DNA TGTGCCAGCAGGTATAGCAATCAGCCCCAGCATTTT.

V gene TRBV7-8 combines with J gene TRBJ1-4; TRBD1 matches 11 bases. Trimming at V came to 5 bases and at J to 6 bases, leaving 5 bases not matched to a gene. Germline V gives CDR1 SGHVS, CDR2 FQNEAQ. The CDR3 covers 15 residues. The CDR3 loop reads CASSKGTGGDEKLFF. As DNA, the CDR3 is TGTGCCAGCAGCAAGGGGACAGGGGGGGATGAAAAACTGTTTTTT.

The CDR3 spells CSVPPENYSPLHF. CDR3 coding DNA: TGCAGCGTCCCCCCAGAAAACTATTCACCCCTCCACTTT. The chain links TRBV29-1 to TRBJ1-6; D unclear. Germline V gene data show CDR1 as SQVTM and CDR2 as ANQGSEA. V lost 6 bases to trimming and J lost 8 bases, with 14 bases between them. The CDR3 is made up of 13 amino acids.

The chain carries TRBV5-1 and TRBJ2-1; D is uncertain. The length of the CDR3 is 12 residues. The germline V gene has CDR1 SGHRS and CDR2 YFSETQ. Trimming removed 2 bases at V and 10 bases at J, with 10 bases between. The CDR3 nucleotides are TGCGCCAGCAGCTTTGTGCCCCAAGAGCAGTTCTTC. It codes for CASSFVPQEQFF.

The chain employs TRBV12-3 or TRBV12-4 and TRBJ1-1, with D tentatively TRBD1 (6 bases). This CDR3 is 14 amino acids long. V was trimmed by 5 bases and J by 6 bases, leaving 16 bases between them. The CDR3 sequence is CASSPPGTPAEAFF. The CDR3 DNA is TGTGCCAGCAGTCCCCCGGGGACACCCGCTGAAGCTTTCTTT.

Here the CDR3 reads CASSPEYTQYF. The CDR3 nucleotides read TGTGCCAGCTCACCAGAATATACGCAGTATTTT. J is TRBJ2-3 and V is TRBV18; D not resolved. Germline CDR1 KGHSH, CDR2 LQKENI. V was clipped by 2 bases and J by 7 bases, with 4 bases between them. The CDR3 has 11 residues. The whole variable domain, remainder taken from reference TRBV18 and TRBJ2-3, is NAGVMQNPRHLVRRRGQEARLRCSPMKGHSHVYWYRQLPEEGLKFMVYLQKENIIDESGMPKERFSAEFPKEGPSILRIQQVVRGDSAAYFCASSPEYTQYFGPGTRLTVL.

The V and J genes are TRBV7-2 and TRBJ2-3; D remains ambiguous. CDR1 is SGHTA, CDR2 FQGNSA, per germline. V was shortened by 1 base and J by 0 bases, with 8 bases between the two germline ends. The CDR3 extends over 15 amino acids. Here the CDR3 reads CASSLVGQSTDTQYF. The CDR3 nucleotides read TGTGCCAGCAGCTTAGTGGGCCAAAGCACAGATACGCAGTATTTT.

This clonotype was counted a few times. The chain links TRBV6-1 to TRBJ1-1; D gene unclear. The CDR3 loop spans 15 amino acids. The V gene lost 2 bases and the J gene lost 6 bases, with 16 bases spanning the gap. Germline lookup yields CDR1 MNHNS and CDR2 SASEGT. The CDR3 nucleotides read TGTGCCAGCAGTGAACTGAGCGACGGTCTCCCTGAAGCTTTCTTT. Protein: CASSELSDGLPEAFF.

This clonotype was counted at least ten times. V usage is TRBV29-1 and J usage is TRBJ2-1; D unclear. The V end was cut by 7 bases, the J end by 9 bases, with 10 bases between. The CDR3 is 10 amino acids. Germline V CDR1 and CDR2: SQVTM, ANQGSEA. The CDR3 coding sequence is TGCAGCGCCGTCAGTGGTGAGCAGTTCTTC. Encoded protein: CSAVSGEQFF.

This clonotype was detected a few times. The chain uses TRBV3-1 and TRBJ2-7; possibly TRBD1 or TRBD2 for D (6 bases each). The germline CDR1 and CDR2 sequences are LGHDT and YNNKEL (reference sequence). The V gene lost 3 bases and the J gene lost 5 bases, with 20 bases spanning the gap. The CDR3 is 16 amino acids. Here the CDR3 DNA reads TGTGCCAGCAGCCAGAACACCCGGGGGCTAGCGAACGAGCAGTACTTC. Protein product: CASSQNTRGLANEQYF.

This clonotype turned up a few times. The chain is built from TRBV7-9 and TRBJ2-3; no clear D. The V gene lost 6 bases and the J gene lost 3 bases, with 16 bases spanning the gap. CDR1 and CDR2 (germline): SEHNR, FQNEAQ (reference sequence). CDR3 length: 15 residues. The DNA for the CDR3 is TGTGCCAGCAGTGACACTACCCCCGGGACAGATACGCAGTATTTT. This gives the protein CASSDTTPGTDTQYF. Drawing the rest from reference TRBV7-9 and TRBJ2-3, the complete variable domain is DTGVSQNPRHKITKRGQNVTFRCDPISEHNRLYWYRQTLGQGPEFLTYFQNEAQLEKSRLLSDRFSAERPKGSFSTLEIQRTEQGDSAMYLCASSDTTPGTDTQYFGPGTRLTVL.

The chain uses TRBV7-9 and TRBJ1-3; TRBD1 matches 7 bases. This CDR3 contains 16 residues. Germline CDR1 is SEHNR and CDR2 is FQNEAQ (reference sequence). Trimming took 3 bases from V and 1 from J; bases not matched to a gene: 6. The CDR3, as DNA: TGTGCCAGCAGCTTTAACAGGGGATCATCTGGAAACACCATATATTTT. It specifies CASSFNRGSSGNTIYF.

This clonotype has only a few counts. The chain is built from TRBV5-1 and TRBJ2-5, with D unclear. The V and J ends lost 3 bases and 4 bases respectively, with 13 bases between them. From germline, CDR1 is SGHRS and CDR2 YFSETQ. CDR3 length equals 14 residues. CDR3 in DNA: TGCGCCAGCAGCTCGGTCAACTCCGGAGAGACCCAGTACTTC. It is translated as CASSSVNSGETQYF. Based on the CDR3 plus reference TRBV5-1 and TRBJ2-5, the full variable domain is KAGVTQTPRYLIKTRGQQVTLSCSPISGHRSVSWYQQTPGQGLQFLFEYFSETQRNKGNFPGRFSGRQFSNSRSEMNVSTLELGDSALYLCASSSVNSGETQYFGPGTRLLVL.

This clonotype came up a few times. This sequence joins TRBV5-6 and TRBJ2-3, with 9 bases aligning to TRBD2. The CDR3 runs 16 residues. Germline loops: CDR1 SGHDT, CDR2 YYEEEE. Trimming removed 3 bases from V and 3 bases from J; junction bases left unmatched: 8. For the CDR3, the DNA is TGTGCCAGCAGCTACGGGACTAGCCCGAATACAGATACGCAGTATTTT. Translated: CASSYGTSPNTDTQYF.

V gene TRBV24-1 combines with J gene TRBJ1-2; TRBD1 might be the D (5 bases). There are 14 residues in the CDR3. The germline gives CDR1 KGHDR, CDR2 SFDVKD. V was trimmed by 4 bases and J by 2 bases, leaving 10 bases between them. The CDR3 DNA is TGTGCCACCAGTGACTCGACAGAGAACTATGGCTACACCTTC. The encoded protein is CATSDSTENYGYTF.

This clonotype was detected many times. The chain has TRBV4-1 and TRBJ2-1; D is ambiguous. CDR1 MGHRA and CDR2 YSYEKL come from the germline V gene. The germline V and J ends were trimmed by 0 bases and 10 bases, with 10 bases remaining between them. This CDR3 spans 13 amino acids. CDR3 nucleotides: TGCGCCAGCAGCCAAGACCAAGGCTGGGAGCAGTTCTTC. It translates to CASSQDQGWEQFF.